Sequencing of this T cell receptor beta chain was carried out in a study of cytomegalovirus exposure and HLA in healthy donors. From germline, CDR1 is SGHNT and CDR2 YYREEE (reference sequence). This CDR3 contains 12 residues. Sequencing was performed with immunoSEQ multiplex PCR; in TCRdb, only in-frame clones are kept and a portion is missing. This table has some 150,000 clones, approximately 86% appearing once. This clone was picked up one time. The antigen remains unidentified. The junction departs from the called germline gene at one end, perhaps through a read error. Study findings and constraints: Confirmation was obtained in vitro that a few CMV-associated chains are specific for CMV antigens. The study recorded 164 TCR beta chains that were cytomegalovirus-associated. TCR sequences were mostly rare, though some public TCRs occurred in many donors.

The study drew the donors from its approximately 120-subject validation cohort, separate from the roughly 670-subject first cohort. The origin of this receptor is a man younger than 35 in good health and CMV-seropositive. Sequencing input: PBMCs. This sequence joins TRBV5-4 and TRBJ1-1, with 8 bases identical to TRBD1. The CDR3 DNA is TGTGCAAGCAGGGGGCCGGTCACTGAAGCTTTCTTT. Its protein product is CASRGPVTEAFF.